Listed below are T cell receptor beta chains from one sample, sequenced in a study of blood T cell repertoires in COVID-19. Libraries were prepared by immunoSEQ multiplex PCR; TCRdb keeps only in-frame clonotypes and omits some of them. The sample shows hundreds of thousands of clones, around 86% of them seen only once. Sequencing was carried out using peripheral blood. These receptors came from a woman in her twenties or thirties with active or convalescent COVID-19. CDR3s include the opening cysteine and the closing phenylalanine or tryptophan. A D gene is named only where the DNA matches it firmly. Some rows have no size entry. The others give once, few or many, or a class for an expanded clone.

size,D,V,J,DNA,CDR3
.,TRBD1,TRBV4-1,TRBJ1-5,TGCGCCAGCAGCCAAGTTTTGACAGGGGGCTTTGGCAATCAGCCCCAGCATTTT,CASSQVLTGGFGNQPQHF
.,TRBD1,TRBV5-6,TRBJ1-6,TGTGCCAGCAGCTCAAAGCGGACAGGGCAGGATAATTCACCCCTCCACTTT,CASSSKRTGQDNSPLHF
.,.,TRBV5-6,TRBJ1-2,TGTGCCAGCAGCAACCTCGTACAGGCTCTCTATGGCTACACCTTC,CASSNLVQALYGYTF
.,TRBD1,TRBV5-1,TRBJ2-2,TGCGCCAGCAGCCCGGACAGGTCTGGATCCGGGGAGCTGTTTTTT,CASSPDRSGSGELFF
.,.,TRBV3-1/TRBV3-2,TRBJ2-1,TGTGCCAGCAGCCAAGATGGAGCTAGAACCTACAATGAGCAGTTCTTC,CASSQDGARTYNEQFF
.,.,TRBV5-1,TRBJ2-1,TGCGCCAGCAGCTTGAATCCCCCGGAGCAGTTCTTC,CASSLNPPEQFF
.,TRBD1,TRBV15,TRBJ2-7,TGTGCCACCAGCAGAGGGGGACAGGGGGCCCACGAGCAGTACTTC,CATSRGGQGAHEQYF
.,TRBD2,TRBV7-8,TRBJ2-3,TGTGCCAGCAGCCCTCGGCCTAGCGGGAGCACAGATACGCAGTATTTT,CASSPRPSGSTDTQYF
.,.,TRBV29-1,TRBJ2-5,TGCAGCGTTGAAGAGAGCTCGGGAACCCAGTACTTC,CSVEESSGTQYF
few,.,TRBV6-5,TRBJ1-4,TGTGCCAGCAGTTACGGACAGATTAATGAAAAACTGTTTTTT,CASSYGQINEKLFF
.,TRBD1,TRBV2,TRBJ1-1,TGTGCCAGCACCAGGGGGCCGGGGACTGAAGCTTTCTTT,CASTRGPGTEAFF
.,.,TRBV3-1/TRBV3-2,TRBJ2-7,TGTGCCAGCAGCCAAGATTTGGCGGGGCGAACGTCATACTTC,CASSQDLAGRTSYF
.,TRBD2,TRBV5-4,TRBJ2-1,TGTGCCAGCCTCGGTGCGGGAGGGCCTTACAATGAGCAGTTCTTC,CASLGAGGPYNEQFF
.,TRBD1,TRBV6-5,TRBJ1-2,TGTGCCAGCGGACGAGACAGGGTCTTCTTCACCTTC,CASGRDRVFFTF
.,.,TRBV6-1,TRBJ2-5,TGTGCCAGCAATCCGGGCAGGGGACAAGAGACCCAGTACTTC,CASNPGRGQETQYF
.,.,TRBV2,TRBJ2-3,TGTGCCAGCAGTGAAGCGCTTCGGGGGGCCGGCACAGATACGCAGTATTTT,CASSEALRGAGTDTQYF
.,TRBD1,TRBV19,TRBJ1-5,TGTGCCAGTAGTATCCGCACCCTCGACAGGGTCATTAATCAGCCCCAGCATTTT,CASSIRTLDRVINQPQHF
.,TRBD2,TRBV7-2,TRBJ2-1,TGTGCCAGCAGCTTCTTAACTAGCGGGAGTGCTTTTTTCTACAATGAGCAGTTCTTC,CASSFLTSGSAFFYNEQFF
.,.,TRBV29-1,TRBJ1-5,TGCAGCGTTGTGTGGGAGAGCAATCAGCCCCAGCATTTT,CSVVWESNQPQHF
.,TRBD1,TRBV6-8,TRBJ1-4,TGTGCCATCCCCAAGGCCCGGGACAGGGAGTACGAAAAACTGTTTTTT,CAIPKARDREYEKLFF
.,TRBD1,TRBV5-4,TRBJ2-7,TGTGCCAGCAGCGCCGCCGGACAGGGGGAATACGAGCAGTACTTC,CASSAAGQGEYEQYF
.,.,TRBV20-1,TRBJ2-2,TGCAGTGCTAGTCTTGGGGGCGGCACCGGGGAGCTGTTTTTT,CSASLGGGTGELFF
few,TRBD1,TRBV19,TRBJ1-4,TGTGCCAGTAGTATCGGACAGGTTAATGAAAAACTGTTTTTT,CASSIGQVNEKLFF
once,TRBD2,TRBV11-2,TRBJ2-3,TGTGCCAGCAGCTGGACTAGCGGGGGGGTGGATACGCAGTATTTT,CASSWTSGGVDTQYF
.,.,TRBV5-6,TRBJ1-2,TGTGCCAGCAGCTTGGGCAGTTCTAACTATGGCTACACCTTC,CASSLGSSNYGYTF
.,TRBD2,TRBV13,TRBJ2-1,TGTGCCAGCAGCTTAGGTGTCCCGGGACTAGCGGGGGGGCCTCCCAACACGAATGAGCAGTTCTTC,CASSLGVPGLAGGPPNTNEQFF
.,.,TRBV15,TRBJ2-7,TGTGCCACCAGCGAGGGGACTTTATACGAGCAGTACTTC,CATSEGTLYEQYF
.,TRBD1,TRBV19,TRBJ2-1,TGTGCCAGTACCCCGACAGGGCACGGGGATGAGCAGTTCTTC,CASTPTGHGDEQFF
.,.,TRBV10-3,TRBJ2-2,TGTGCCATCCGGGGGGCAAGTCCCACCGGGGAGCTGTTTTTT,CAIRGASPTGELFF
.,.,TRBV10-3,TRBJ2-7,TGTGCCATCAGTGATGTGGGAGATGGACCCTACGAGCAGTACTTC,CAISDVGDGPYEQYF